Each of the 4 T cell receptor beta chains below was sequenced from the same sample in a study of blood T cells in healthy people across ages. It was with a sample-barcoded 5' primer and a J-beta primer mix that a second PCR of roughly 6 to 12 cycles was run. A single record per CDR3 protein comes from TCRdb applying MiXCR to the 5' RACE reads. Here the sample spans 790,000 or so distinct CDR3 sequences, more than 55% being singletons. Sequenced: blood. The origin of the receptors is a man in his forties in good health.

J is TRBJ2-3 and V is TRBV7-2; D may match TRBD1 or TRBD2 (5 bases each). Germline loops: CDR1 SGHTA, CDR2 FQGNSA. Trimming removed 5 bases at V and 6 bases at J, with 21 bases between. The CDR3 has 16 amino acids. The CDR3 nucleotides read TGTGCCAGCAGCCCCTCAACATCCGGGGCGCGGGATACGCAGTATTTT. It codes for CASSPSTSGARDTQYF.

This rearrangement joins TRBV20-1 to TRBJ1-1, with TRBD1 identical over 7 bases. This CDR3 has 14 amino acids. V was pared by 5 bases and J by 0 bases, with 6 bases of the junction left unmatched. Germline values: CDR1 DFQATT, CDR2 SNEGSKA (reference sequence). As DNA, the CDR3 is TGCAGTGCTGGGACAGAACCCATGAACACTGAAGCTTTCTTT. This translates into CSAGTEPMNTEAFF.

This clonotype came up many times. This chain links TRBV2 with TRBJ2-7; D not resolved. V gave up 4 bases and J gave up 2 bases, with 3 bases separating them. Germline V CDR1 and CDR2: SNHLY, FYNNEI. The CDR3 runs to 11 residues. CDR3 protein: CASSGAYEQYF. CDR3 nucleotide sequence: TGTGCCAGCAGTGGGGCCTACGAGCAGTACTTC.

Concerning this clonotype: A read error may be the cause here, since a much bigger clone is one base away. The chain is built from TRBV6-1 and TRBJ2-1; D remains ambiguous. The V and J ends lost 7 bases and 10 bases respectively, with 35 bases between them. From germline, CDR1 is MNHNS and CDR2 SASEGT. The CDR3 is 19 amino acids. The CDR3 protein is CASIGIGLDGGRYSYEQFF. Here the CDR3 DNA reads TGTGCCAGCATAGGGATCGGGCTAGACGGCGGCCGTTACTCCTACGAGCAGTTCTTC.